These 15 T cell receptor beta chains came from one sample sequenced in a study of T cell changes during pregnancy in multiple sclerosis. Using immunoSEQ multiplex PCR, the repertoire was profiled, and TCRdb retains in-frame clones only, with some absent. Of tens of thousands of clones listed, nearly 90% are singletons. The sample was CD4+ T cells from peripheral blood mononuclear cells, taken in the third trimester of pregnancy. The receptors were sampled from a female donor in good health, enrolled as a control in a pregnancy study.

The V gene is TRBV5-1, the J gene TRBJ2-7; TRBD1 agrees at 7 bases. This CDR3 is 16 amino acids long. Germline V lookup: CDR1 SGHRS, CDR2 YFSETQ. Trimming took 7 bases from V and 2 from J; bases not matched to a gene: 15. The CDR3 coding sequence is TGCGCCAGCTCCTCCACGATGGGGGACAGTGCCTACGAGCAGTACTTC. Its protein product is CASSSTMGDSAYEQYF.

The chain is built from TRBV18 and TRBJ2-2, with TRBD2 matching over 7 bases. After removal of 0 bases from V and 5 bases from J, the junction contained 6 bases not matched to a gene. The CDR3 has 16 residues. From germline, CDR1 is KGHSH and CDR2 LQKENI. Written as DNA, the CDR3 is TGTGCCAGCTCACCACCGCACGGGAGGTTGACCGGGGAGCTGTTTTTT. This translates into CASSPPHGRLTGELFF.

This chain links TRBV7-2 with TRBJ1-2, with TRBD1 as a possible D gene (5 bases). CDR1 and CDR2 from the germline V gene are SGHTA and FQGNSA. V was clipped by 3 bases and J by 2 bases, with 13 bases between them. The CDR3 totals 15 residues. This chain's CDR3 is CASSFSWGENYGYTF. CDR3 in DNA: TGTGCCAGCAGCTTTTCCTGGGGGGAGAACTATGGCTACACCTTC.

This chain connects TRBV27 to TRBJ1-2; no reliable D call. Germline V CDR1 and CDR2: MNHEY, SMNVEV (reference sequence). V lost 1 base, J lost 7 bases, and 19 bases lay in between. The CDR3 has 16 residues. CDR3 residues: CASSLWPALESIGYTF. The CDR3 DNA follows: TGTGCCAGCAGTTTATGGCCAGCCTTGGAGTCGATTGGCTACACCTTC.

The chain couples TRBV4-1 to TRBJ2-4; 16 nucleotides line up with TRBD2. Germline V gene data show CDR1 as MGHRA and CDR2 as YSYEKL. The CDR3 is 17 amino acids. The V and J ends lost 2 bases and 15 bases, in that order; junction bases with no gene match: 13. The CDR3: CASSQPTPGLAGGPPYF. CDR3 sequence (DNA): TGCGCCAGCAGCCAACCCACACCGGGACTAGCGGGAGGGCCCCCGTACTTC.

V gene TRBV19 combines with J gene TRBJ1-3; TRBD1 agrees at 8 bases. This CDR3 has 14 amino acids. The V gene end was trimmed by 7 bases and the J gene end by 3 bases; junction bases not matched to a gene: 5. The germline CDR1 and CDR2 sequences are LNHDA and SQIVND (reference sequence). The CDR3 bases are TGTGCCAGTACGGCCGGGACAGGTGGAAACACCATATATTTT. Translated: CASTAGTGGNTIYF. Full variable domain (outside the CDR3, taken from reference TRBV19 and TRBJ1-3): DGGITQSPKYLFRKEGQNVTLSCEQNLNHDAMYWYRQDPGQGLRLIYYSQIVNDFQKGDIAEGYSVSREKKESFPLTVTSAQKNPTAFYLCASTAGTGGNTIYFGEGSWLTVV.

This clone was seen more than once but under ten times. CDR3 nucleotide sequence: TGTGCCAGCAGTACGACAGGGGGTGGCTACACCTTC. Its translation is CASSTTGGGYTF. The V gene is TRBV6-1, the J gene TRBJ1-2; the match to TRBD1 covers 9 bases. The CDR3 sequence is 12 residues long. CDR1 MNHNS and CDR2 SASEGT come from the germline V gene. V trimming: 5 bases; J trimming: 7 bases; junction bases outside the gene matches: 2.

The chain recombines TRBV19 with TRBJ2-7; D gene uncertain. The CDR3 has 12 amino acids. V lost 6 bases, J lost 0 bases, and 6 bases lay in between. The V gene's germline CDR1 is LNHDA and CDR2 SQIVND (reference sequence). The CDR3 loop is CASSSSSYEQYF. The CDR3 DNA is TGTGCCAGTAGCTCCTCCTCCTACGAGCAGTACTTC.

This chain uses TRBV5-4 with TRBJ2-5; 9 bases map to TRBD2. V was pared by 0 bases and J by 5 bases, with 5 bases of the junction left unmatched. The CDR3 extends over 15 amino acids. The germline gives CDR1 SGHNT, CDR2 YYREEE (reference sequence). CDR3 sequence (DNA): TGTGCCAGCAGCTTGGCGCCCAGCGGGAGGGAGACCCAGTACTTC. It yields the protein CASSLAPSGRETQYF.

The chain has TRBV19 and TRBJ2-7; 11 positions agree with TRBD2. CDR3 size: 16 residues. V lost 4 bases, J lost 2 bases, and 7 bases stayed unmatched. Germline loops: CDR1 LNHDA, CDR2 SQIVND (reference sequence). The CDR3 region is CASSTYTSGSPYEQYF. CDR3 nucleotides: TGTGCCAGTAGTACATATACTAGCGGGAGTCCCTACGAGCAGTACTTC.

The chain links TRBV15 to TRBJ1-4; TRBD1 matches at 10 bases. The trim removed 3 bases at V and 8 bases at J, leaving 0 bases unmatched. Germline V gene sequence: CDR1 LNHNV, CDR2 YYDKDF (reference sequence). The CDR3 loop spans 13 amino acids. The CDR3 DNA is TGTGCCACCAGCAGGGGACAGGGGGAAAAACTGTTTTTT. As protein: CATSRGQGEKLFF.

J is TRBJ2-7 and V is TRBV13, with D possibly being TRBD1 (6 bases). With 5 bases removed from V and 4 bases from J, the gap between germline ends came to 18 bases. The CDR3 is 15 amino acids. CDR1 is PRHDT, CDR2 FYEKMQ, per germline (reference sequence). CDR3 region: CASSRRSGTLYEQYF. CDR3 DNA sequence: TGTGCCAGCAGCAGAAGATCCGGGACACTTTACGAGCAGTACTTC.

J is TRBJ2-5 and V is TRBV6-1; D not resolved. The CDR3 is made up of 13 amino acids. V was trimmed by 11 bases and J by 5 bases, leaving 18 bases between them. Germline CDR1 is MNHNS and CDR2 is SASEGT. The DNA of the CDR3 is TGTGCCGGTAGTAATAGCTCTCCCGAGACCCAGTACTTC. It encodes CAGSNSSPETQYF.

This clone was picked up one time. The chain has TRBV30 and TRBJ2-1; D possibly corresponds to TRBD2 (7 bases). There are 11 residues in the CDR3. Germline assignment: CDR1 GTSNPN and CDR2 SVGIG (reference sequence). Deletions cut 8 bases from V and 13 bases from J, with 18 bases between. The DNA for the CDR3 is TGTGCCCTCTCCGGGGGGCCTATCCAGTTCTTC. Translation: CALSGGPIQFF.

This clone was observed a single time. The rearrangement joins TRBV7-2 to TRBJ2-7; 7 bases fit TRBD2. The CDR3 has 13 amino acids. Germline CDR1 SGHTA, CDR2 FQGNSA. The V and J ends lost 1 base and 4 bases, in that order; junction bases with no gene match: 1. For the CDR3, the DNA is TGTGCCAGCAGCTTAGGGGGGGGTTACGAGCAGTACTTC. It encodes CASSLGGGYEQYF.